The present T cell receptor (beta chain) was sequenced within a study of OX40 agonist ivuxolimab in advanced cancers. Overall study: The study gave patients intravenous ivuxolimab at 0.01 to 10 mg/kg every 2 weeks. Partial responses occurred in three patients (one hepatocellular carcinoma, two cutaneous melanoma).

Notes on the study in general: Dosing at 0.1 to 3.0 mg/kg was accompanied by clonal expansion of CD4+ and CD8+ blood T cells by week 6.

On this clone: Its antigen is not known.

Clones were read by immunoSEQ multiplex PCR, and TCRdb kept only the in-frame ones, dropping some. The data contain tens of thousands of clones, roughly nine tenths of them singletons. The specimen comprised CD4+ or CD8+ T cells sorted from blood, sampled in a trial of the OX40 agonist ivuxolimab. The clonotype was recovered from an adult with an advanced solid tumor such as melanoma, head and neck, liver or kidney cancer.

CDR3 nucleotide sequence: TGTGCCAGCAGTTACGACACCTCCTACGAGCAGTACTTC. Translating it yields CASSYDTSYEQYF. This rearrangement joins TRBV6-5 to TRBJ2-7; no reliable D call. The CDR3 runs 13 residues. The V gene's germline CDR1 is MNHEY and CDR2 SVGAGI. Trimming stripped 2 bases from V and 0 bases from J, with 5 bases between.